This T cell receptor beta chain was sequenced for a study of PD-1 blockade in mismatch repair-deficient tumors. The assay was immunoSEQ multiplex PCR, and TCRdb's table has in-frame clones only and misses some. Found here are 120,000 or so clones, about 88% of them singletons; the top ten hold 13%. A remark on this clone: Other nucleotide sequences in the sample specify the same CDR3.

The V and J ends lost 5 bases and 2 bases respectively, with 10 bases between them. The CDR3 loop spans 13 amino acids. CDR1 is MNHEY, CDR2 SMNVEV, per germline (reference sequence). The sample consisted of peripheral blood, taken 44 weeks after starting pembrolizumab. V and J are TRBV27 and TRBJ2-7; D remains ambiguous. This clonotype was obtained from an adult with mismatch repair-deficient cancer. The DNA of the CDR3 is TGTGCCAGCAGTCTCGGCGGCACCTACGAGCAGTACTTC. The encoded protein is CASSLGGTYEQYF.